This TCR beta chain was identified in a study of tumor and adjacent non-tumor tissue in lung cancer. Study-level background: On average, productive TCRbeta reads reached about 4.17 million per sample.

RNA was extracted from bulk tissue without any cell sorting. A modified ARM-PCR protocol with three rounds of nested PCR amplified TCRbeta. TCRdb called the multiplex PCR reads again in MiXCR, with one record for every CDR3 protein. The table lists about 110,000 distinct CDR3 sequences, 84% of them singletons. The V gene's germline CDR1 is ENHRY and CDR2 SYGVKD. The CDR3 extends over 16 amino acids. V was trimmed by 3 bases and J by 6 bases, leaving 18 bases between them. The chain combines TRBV10-3 with TRBJ2-1; D perhaps matches TRBD2 (5 bases). The clonotype originates from a man in his 70s with non-small cell lung cancer. Sequenced sample: lung tumor tissue. The CDR3 spells CAISECRAGPFNEQFF. CDR3 DNA sequence: TGTGCCATCAGTGAATGTAGGGCGGGCCCCTTCAATGAGCAGTTCTTC.